This TCR beta chain was captured in a study of post-analysis software for immune sequencing data. Study-wide context: The study covered relapsing-remitting, secondary progressive and progressive-relapsing courses of multiple sclerosis.

Each TCR beta cDNA library carried unique molecular identifiers. Researchers reported 400,000 to 550,000 cDNA molecules coming from roughly 0.93 to 9.6 million T cells. TCRdb reanalysed the PCR reads using MiXCR and keeps one entry per CDR3 protein. Of around 440,000 distinct CDR3 sequences in the sample, roughly 45% were seen once. The sample holds a few counts of this clonotype. Its antigen is not known. Overall study findings and caveats: There was significantly lower normalized Chao1 diversity in multiple sclerosis patients than in controls.

The source is a girl aged 5-17 years with multiple sclerosis. Input material: blood.

The CDR3 DNA follows: TGTGCCAGCGGGGGCACTGAAGCTTTCTTT. As protein: CASGGTEAFF. The chain links TRBV7-2 to TRBJ1-1, with a weak D call TRBD1 (5 bases). This CDR3 region has 10 residues. V lost 8 bases, J lost 4 bases, and 5 bases lay in between. Looked up from germline, CDR1 is SGHTA and CDR2 is FQGNSA.